This TCR beta chain was identified during a study of blood T cell repertoires in COVID-19. Original methodology: Estimation of nucleated cell counts was performed using reference gene primer amplification. Assay used: immunoSEQ multiplex PCR; TCRdb lists only in-frame clones, some missing. The V and J calls and clone size come from that table; D and trimming were worked out from the DNA. The sample carries 200,000 or so clones, 84% recorded once. Patients in Seattle were enrolled during active infection, then followed longitudinally. This CDR3 has 14 residues. Trimming stripped 3 bases from V and 3 bases from J, with 15 bases between. The germline V gene has CDR1 DFQATT and CDR2 SNEGSKA (reference sequence).

The receptor's source is a woman at least 80 years old with COVID-19, enrolled during active disease. The material sequenced was peripheral blood. This chain connects TRBV20-1 to TRBJ2-7; the D gene is possibly TRBD2 (5 bases). The CDR3 region is CSASAPSQDYEQYF. The DNA of the CDR3 is TGCAGTGCTAGTGCGCCTAGCCAGGACTACGAGCAGTACTTC.